Reported below is one TCR beta chain. This clone was seen once. Its target antigen remains unknown. The record has no base qualities; no much larger clone is one base away. This sample is part of a study of cytomegalovirus exposure and HLA in healthy donors (dated 2017 in TCRdb). Background on the whole study: An earlier analysis of approximately 600 of the donors reported 250 to 350 Gb of sequence data and about 100 million unique TCR beta sequences from approximately 180 million T cells. Donor age, sex, ethnicity and CMV serostatus were compiled alongside the repertoire data. Across approximately 400 genotyped donors of the cohort, an average of about 220,000 unique TCR beta nucleotide sequences per donor were sequenced, and 15% to 20% of those sequences were non-productive. The study profiled the T cell repertoires of under 850 subjects by immunosequencing and related them to cytomegalovirus serostatus. Class I and class II HLA loci were covered by the typing at four-digit resolution. The study was designed to test whether signatures of past pathogen exposure could be identified by cataloging public T cell receptors. Of the roughly 390 genotyped donors, about 84% fell in the genetic ancestry cluster associated with self-reported Caucasian donors. The later analysis used no new phenotypic data to find candidate immune exposures, relying instead on TCR beta sequences and their occurrence across donors. The number of typed donors differed by locus: roughly 629-640 for A, B, C, DRB1 and DQB1; 522 for DQA1; some 590 for DPA1; and some 470 for DPB1. A later genetic analysis used genome-wide SNP genotypes for about 60% of the roughly 700 donors, treating that subset as a discovery cohort. To decide whether each TCR beta V gene segment behaved as functional or pseudogenic, an earlier analysis of 587 of the donors relied on high-throughput TCR beta sequencing. About 5 DR-DQ haplotypes were handled as single units for association and clustering, since linkage in the cohort was strong. Approximately 300 gigabases of sequencing data and approximately 92 million unique TCR sequences made up an early release that covered roughly 670 HLA-typed donors. To predict cytomegalovirus infection status, the study combined high-throughput TCR immunosequencing, statistical association of individual TCRs with disease status, and machine learning. All discovery cohort repertoires had been generated using a single sequencing platform. Besides the first cohort of under 700 subjects, a separate validation cohort made up of 95 to 150 different subjects was used. A later analysis re-analyzed previously published TCR beta repertoires from 550 to 700 donors and added high-resolution HLA genotyping to study TCR occurrence patterns.

The cohort consisted of 650 to 700 healthy bone marrow donors. At the time of sampling, every cohort member was nominally healthy, though immune exposures that went unrecorded were likely present. The donor tested CMV seronegative and was one of the 352 seronegative cohort members. Each donor provided a peripheral blood sample, and peripheral blood mononuclear cells were used for TCR beta sequencing. Genomic DNA extraction from the blood cell samples was performed with the Qiagen DNeasy Blood Extraction Kit. As encoded in the germline V gene, CDR1 is KGHSH while CDR2 is LQKENI. Cut back by 0 bases and 4 bases, the V and J ends lie 12 bases apart. There are 15 amino acids in the CDR3, from cysteine to phenylalanine inclusive. The sequence is cut down to CDR3 DNA, 45 bases in frame from base 1. Results and caveats for the whole study, not just this receptor: Compared with the approximately 670-donor mean, donors in an Asian-associated ancestry cluster had fewer N-insertions in productive TCRs, according to a later genetic analysis. The authors suggested that the approach could potentially be extended to other disease states and immunological phenotypes. An earlier analysis of approximately 570 of the donors showed that most TCR beta V segments appeared in productive rearrangements either about 90% or about 30% of the time, which broadly matched IMGT annotations. Compared with equally common non-associated chains, HLA-associated TCR beta chains in a later analysis were more clonally expanded and had lower generation probabilities. Because counts were too low, roughly 18 rarely observed V segments, including chromosome 9 orphons, were left out of the earlier analysis of over 550 of the donors. In a later analysis, the rate of TCR association differed among HLA loci, with DRB1 alleles having the most associated TCRs and HLA-C alleles having the fewest. In a later analysis, several top co-occurrence clusters were reported to appear linked to parvovirus B19, influenza, CMV and Epstein-Barr virus. In vitro tests confirmed that a few of the cytomegalovirus-associated TCR beta chains recognize cytomegalovirus antigens. The classifier was reported to diagnose cytomegalovirus status with high specificity and sensitivity in both the original and validation cohorts. Immune exposure information for the cohort was limited to CMV serostatus. Sequencing depth was assumed to be roughly uniform across donors in the presence/absence analyses, though that assumption may not hold. In this cohort, only TCR beta chains were sequenced, and detectable features were limited by the absence of alpha or paired-chain data. While some public TCRs were present in many individuals, most TCR sequences turned up only very rarely across donors. A later genetic analysis associated a missense DCLRE1C variant with V-gene and J-gene trimming of TCR beta chains, and an independent cohort replicated the association. Specific HLA alleles were associated with 15,000 to 20,000 TCR beta sequences at a false discovery rate of 0.05 in a later analysis. Assigning TCR associations to individual alleles was difficult when HLA alleles, especially DR and DQ, strongly co-occurred. A later analysis found that most CMV-associated TCR beta chains appeared HLA-restricted, with HLA associations seemingly driven largely by CMV exposure. The 87-base-pair reads could not distinguish some IMGT-functional V segments, including TRBV6-2 and TRBV6-3, so those segments were excluded. Because HLA typing was unavailable for some donors at each locus, only the typed subset was used in association tests. Linkage disequilibrium might explain the correlated functional status among segregating V segments, but an unknown experimental factor could not be ruled out. A cluster of highly shared sequence variants was judged likely to be a technical artifact of the sequencing pipeline. In the study, some 160 TCR beta chains were listed as associated with cytomegalovirus. A further reported finding was that TCR beta sequences accurately predicted the HLA-A and HLA-B alleles for most subjects in the first cohort.

Library preparation employed the immunoSEQ multiplex PCR assay. The multiplex PCR relied on a mix of 60 forward primers for TCR Vbeta segments and 13 reverse primers for TCR Jbeta segments. Amplification of the CDR3 region of rearranged TCR beta genes was performed with a multiplex PCR assay on genomic DNA. The Illumina HiSeq System was used to sequence the amplified TCR beta libraries as 87-base-pair reads. As for the authors' bioinformatics: In a later analysis, some 80 million unique TCR beta chains were counted across the approximately 670 repertoires, and roughly 10 million of these chains were shared by at least two donors. To remove PCR and sequencing errors, raw reads were error-corrected and collapsed into unique sequences using a nearest-neighbor algorithm that merged closely related sequences. Alignment of CDR3 sequences to IMGT reference sequences was used to assign V, D and J gene segments. For a sequence to be retained, at least a six-nucleotide match to both a V gene segment and a J gene segment was required. Rearrangements were called productive when the CDR3 lacked stop codons and stayed in frame with V and J; all others were non-productive. Following IMGT convention, CDR3 was defined as the stretch from the second conserved V-encoded cysteine to the conserved J-encoded phenylalanine. The earlier analysis of about 590 of the donors excluded sequences that lacked an unambiguous match to a single V gene segment. In an earlier analysis of some 590 of the donors, a V segment was called functional when productive rearrangements were above 56.7%, and segregating when the standard deviation between donors exceeded 5%. A statistical classification framework was developed to diagnose cytomegalovirus status using the catalog of TCR beta chain sequences. V and J gene assignment, in a later analysis, came from comparing TCR nucleotide sequences with IMGT/GENE-DB human TR gene sequences. A later analysis assigned CDR3 sequences and most-parsimonious VDJ recombination scenarios with the TCRdist pipeline. In a later analysis, every TCR beta chain was defined by the combination of its CDR3 amino acid sequence and its V-gene family, and reads without a unique V-gene family were dropped. In a later analysis, 450 to 600 highly shared, low-generation-probability nucleotide sequences were removed to address suspected cross-contamination and a sequencing artifact. In a later analysis, a clonal expansion index for each public chain was calculated from normalized within-repertoire ranks of inferred template counts. In a later analysis, generation probabilities were computed using a VDJ recombination model fitted to out-of-frame rearrangements, and the results were checked against IGoR. A later analysis scored TCR-TCR, TCR-HLA and TCR-CMV co-occurrence with hypergeometric tests, applying a repertoire-size bias correction to TCR pairs. In a later analysis, false discovery rates were estimated by permuting HLA or CMV assignments 20 times. A later analysis grouped co-occurring TCRs with DBSCAN, adding TCRdist sequence similarity when clustering within HLA-allele-positive subsets. For co-occurrence clustering, repertoires with fewer than 30,000 or more than 120,000 public chains were excluded, along with five repertoires with anomalous nucleotide sharing. This immuneACCESS table, as held by TCRdb, lists in-frame sequences with V and J called but not all clones. Of the missing ones, under half trace to an unresolved V gene in checked studies; the others have no known cause. V and J calls and clone size are as listed in that table; D and trimming were resolved from the DNA. The sample table records around 190,000 clones; over 75% of these occur just once. Just under 3% of the sample is held by the ten biggest clonotypes.

Sequencing input: PBMCs. The rearranged chain carries TRBV18 and TRBJ1-1; the D gene is perhaps TRBD1, from 6 matching bases. This TCR was recovered from a woman aged 25 to 39 in good health and CMV-seronegative. The CDR3: CASSPPPGHATEAFF. The DNA sequence is as follows: TGTGCCAGCTCACCACCACCGGGACACGCCACTGAAGCTTTCTTT.